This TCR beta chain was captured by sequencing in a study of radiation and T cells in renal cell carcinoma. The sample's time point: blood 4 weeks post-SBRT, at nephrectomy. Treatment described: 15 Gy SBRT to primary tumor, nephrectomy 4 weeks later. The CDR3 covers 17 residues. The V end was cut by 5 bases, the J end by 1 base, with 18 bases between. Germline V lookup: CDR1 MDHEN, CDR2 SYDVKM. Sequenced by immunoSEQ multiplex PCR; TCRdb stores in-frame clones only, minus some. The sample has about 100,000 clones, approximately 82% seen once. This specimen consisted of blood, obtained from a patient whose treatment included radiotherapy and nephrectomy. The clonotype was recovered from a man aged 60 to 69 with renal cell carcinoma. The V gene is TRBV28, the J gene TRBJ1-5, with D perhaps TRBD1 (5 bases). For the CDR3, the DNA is TGTGCCAGCAGTCCTAGCGGGGGAGAAACGAGCAATCAGCCCCAGCATTTT. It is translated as CASSPSGGETSNQPQHF.